Below, 8 T cell receptor beta chains from the same sample are listed, as sequenced in a study of shared T cell receptors in the human thymus. The method was immunoSEQ multiplex PCR; TCRdb's version includes in-frame clones alone and lacks a portion of them. Among more than 300,000 clones listed, 95% were seen once. Input material: thymocytes. These receptors all come from a human donor.

In DNA, the CDR3 is TGTGCCAGCAGCGACCGGCCCCTCGCCCCCCAGCATTTT. It codes for CASSDRPLAPQHF. The chain carries TRBV2 and TRBJ1-5; D gene uncertain. The CDR3 spans 13 residues. Germline V gene lookup returns CDR1 SNHLY and CDR2 FYNNEI. Trimming pared 6 bases from V and 10 bases from J, leaving 16 bases between.

V usage is TRBV28 and J usage is TRBJ1-1; no definite D call. Germline V gene data show CDR1 as MDHEN and CDR2 as SYDVKM. The CDR3 has 16 residues. V was pared by 6 bases and J by 0 bases, with 17 bases between. CDR3 sequence: CASSPGGNTVNTEAFF. CDR3 bases: TGTGCCAGCAGCCCGGGAGGAAATACAGTGAACACTGAAGCTTTCTTT.

V and J are TRBV10-3 and TRBJ2-7; D is possibly TRBD2 (5 bases). The CDR3 has 16 residues. The germline CDR1 and CDR2 sequences are ENHRY and SYGVKD. Trimming pared 8 bases from V and 3 bases from J, leaving 23 bases between. The CDR3 sequence is CAIGQHGEKYIYEQYF. In DNA, the CDR3 is TGTGCCATCGGTCAGCATGGGGAGAAATATATCTACGAGCAGTACTTC.

V is TRBV19 and J is TRBJ1-1; the match to TRBD1 covers 10 bases. The CDR3 consists of 17 residues. With 6 bases clipped from V and 4 bases from J, the junction kept 14 bases outside the gene matches. Looked up from germline, CDR1 is LNHDA and CDR2 is SQIVND (reference sequence). CDR3 loop: CASRPGQGLDLGTEAFF. As DNA, the CDR3 is TGTGCCAGTAGGCCGGGACAGGGGTTAGATTTGGGCACTGAAGCTTTCTTT.

The rearrangement uses TRBV11-2 and TRBJ2-5, with D unresolved. Germline values: CDR1 SGHAT, CDR2 FQNNGV. Trimming stripped 3 bases from V and 1 base from J, with 6 bases between. The CDR3 runs to 13 residues. CDR3 sequence (DNA): TGTGCCAGCAGCTTGCTTACCCAAGAGACCCAGTACTTC. Translation: CASSLLTQETQYF. Variable domain in full (rest from reference TRBV11-2 and TRBJ2-5): EAGVAQSPRYKIIEKRQSVAFWCNPISGHATLYWYQQILGQGPKLLIQFQNNGVVDDSQLPKDRFSAERLKGVDSTLKIQPAKLEDSAVYLCASSLLTQETQYFGPGTRLLVL.

CDR3 residues: CASSPGTSGSRRNEQFF. The CDR3 DNA sequence: TGTGCCAGCAGTCCCGGGACTAGCGGGAGTCGTCGGAATGAGCAGTTCTTC. The genes are TRBV27 and TRBJ2-1, with 14 bases identical to TRBD2. The CDR3 is 17 amino acids. From germline, CDR1 is MNHEY and CDR2 SMNVEV (reference sequence). V shed 5 bases, J shed 7 bases, and the junction held 10 bases outside the gene matches.

The rearrangement uses TRBV13 and TRBJ1-1, with no clear D. Between the trimmed V and J ends, which lost 2 bases and 1 base, there was a span of 8 bases. CDR1 is PRHDT, CDR2 FYEKMQ, per germline (reference sequence). The CDR3 loop spans 14 amino acids. CDR3 coding DNA: TGTGCCAGCAGCTTATTTCCCGAGAACACTGAAGCTTTCTTT. Translating it yields CASSLFPENTEAFF.

The rearrangement joins TRBV7-2 to TRBJ2-5, with TRBD1 as a possible D gene (5 bases). CDR1 and CDR2 (germline): SGHTA, FQGNSA. V lost 5 bases and J lost 0, with 13 bases in between. This CDR3 spans 15 amino acids. CDR3: CASSEDTNHQETQYF. As DNA, the CDR3 is TGTGCCAGCAGCGAGGACACCAACCACCAAGAGACCCAGTACTTC.